This T cell receptor (beta chain) was sequenced for a study of blood T cells in healthy people across ages. Germline CDR1 SGHDT, CDR2 YYEEEE. Losses at the gene ends were 3 bases for V and 0 bases for J; bases not matched to a gene: 7. CDR3 length: 16 residues. Findings of the study overall: TCR beta diversity was tightly associated with the proportion of naive T cells.

About this clonotype itself: No antigen is known for it.

Primers used in a second PCR of roughly 7 to 12 cycles were a sample-barcoded 5' primer and a J-beta primer mix. TCRdb itself ran the 5' RACE reads through MiXCR, one entry per CDR3 protein. The sample has about 1.6 million distinct CDR3 sequences, 30% to 35% seen once. The J gene is TRBJ1-1, the V gene TRBV5-6; 8 bases agree with TRBD1. The sequence was obtained from a woman aged 25 to 39 in good health. Material: blood. CDR3 loop: CASSSGTGHMNTEAFF. The CDR3 nucleotides read TGTGCCAGCAGCTCCGGGACAGGCCACATGAACACTGAAGCTTTCTTT.